This T cell receptor beta chain was recorded in a study of immune heterogeneity within non-small cell lung tumors. Regarding the study as a whole: Different patients shared few of their high-frequency T-cell receptor beta clonotypes. Recurrence of the same dominant CDR3 beta clonotypes was seen across tumor sites within a patient, and site-unique high-frequency clones were present alongside them. Statistically, local T-cell clonality exhibited a moderate yet significant correlation with local tumor mutational burden (R about 0.35).

Germline V gene sequence: CDR1 LNHNV, CDR2 YYDKDF (reference sequence). CDR3 length: 16 residues. V dropped 5 bases and J dropped 2 bases, with 15 bases sitting between them. TCR beta CDR3 was amplified by multiplex PCR, first round around 10 cycles, 32 V and 13 J primers. One entry per CDR3 protein, called by TCRdb with MiXCR from the multiplex PCR reads. In the table there are 14,000 or so distinct CDR3 sequences, roughly 30% of which are singletons. This clonotype was recorded at least ten times. Its cognate antigen is unknown. TCRs were amplified from roughly 600 ng gDNA of bulk tumor per sample. During surgery, each primary tumor gave multiple biopsies spaced as far apart as possible. The cohort was untreated, with newly diagnosed non-small cell lung cancer undergoing curative surgery. Everyone who gave samples had just been diagnosed with non-small cell lung cancer and was having surgery with curative intent.

The sequence derives from a man aged 40-50 years with non-small cell lung cancer. Material: lung tumor tissue. The chain uses TRBV15 and TRBJ1-4; D unclear. The CDR3 coding sequence is TGTGCCACCAGCCAAAAGCCCAGAGCTACTAATGAAAAACTGTTTTTT. Encoded protein: CATSQKPRATNEKLFF. The complete variable domain, with remaining parts taken from reference TRBV15 and TRBJ1-4, reads DAMVIQNPRYQVTQFGKPVTLSCSQTLNHNVMYWYQQKSSQAPKLLFHYYDKDFNNEADTPDNFQSRRPNTSFCFLDIRSPGLGDTAMYLCATSQKPRATNEKLFFGSGTQLSVL.